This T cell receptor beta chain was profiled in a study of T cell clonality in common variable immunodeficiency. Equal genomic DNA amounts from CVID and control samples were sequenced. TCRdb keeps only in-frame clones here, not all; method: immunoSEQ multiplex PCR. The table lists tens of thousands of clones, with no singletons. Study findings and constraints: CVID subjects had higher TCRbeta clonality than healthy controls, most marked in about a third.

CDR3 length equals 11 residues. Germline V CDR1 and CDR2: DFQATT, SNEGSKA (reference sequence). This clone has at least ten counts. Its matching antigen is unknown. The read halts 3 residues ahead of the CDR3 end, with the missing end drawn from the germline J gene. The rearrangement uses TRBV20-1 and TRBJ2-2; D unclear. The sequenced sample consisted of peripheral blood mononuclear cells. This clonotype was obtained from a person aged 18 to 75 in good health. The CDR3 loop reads CSATNSKKLFF. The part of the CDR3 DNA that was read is TGCAGTGCCACTAACTCGAAAAAG.